These 8 T cell receptor beta chains were sequenced from one sample in a study of CD8 T cells in ankylosing spondylitis (dated 2017 in TCRdb). The library was prepared using 5' RACE. The instrument was an Illumina HiSeq 2500. The public reads were quality trimmed at Q25 with fastp and then assembled into clones with MiXCR by TCRdb, keeping productive beta chains. Duplicate CDR3 protein sequences are folded into a single record with the most common DNA and genes. The sample profile shows 120,000 or so distinct CDR3 sequences; roughly an eighth of them were found once. Jointly, the top ten make up around 3% of the sample. The specimen sequenced was blood, either unsorted or a sorted T cell fraction (not recorded which). The origin of the receptors is a female donor with ankylosing spondylitis or in good health (not recorded which).

V gene TRBV20-1 combines with J gene TRBJ2-7; D is possibly TRBD2 (6 bases). Germline values: CDR1 DFQATT, CDR2 SNEGSKA (reference sequence). The CDR3 consists of 16 residues. The V gene lost 5 bases and the J gene lost 0 bases, with 20 bases spanning the gap. CDR3 protein: CSARSRDSNYSYEQYF. CDR3 coding DNA: TGCAGTGCTCGCTCCCGGGACTCTAACTACTCCTACGAGCAGTACTTC.

This clonotype has only a few counts. In DNA form, the CDR3 reads TGTGCCAGCAGCTCACCACAGGGAACTGCGAACGAGCAGTACTTC. It codes for CASSSPQGTANEQYF. The chain links TRBV7-2 to TRBJ2-7, with D perhaps TRBD1 (6 bases). The CDR3 consists of 15 residues. Trimming removed 4 bases at V and 5 bases at J, with 18 bases between. The germline V gene encodes CDR1 SGHTA and CDR2 FQGNSA. The entire variable domain, with the rest obtained from reference TRBV7-2 and TRBJ2-7, is as follows: GAGVSQSPSNKVTEKGKDVELRCDPISGHTALYWYRQSLGQGLEFLIYFQGNSAPDKSGLPSDRFSAERTGGSVSTLTIQRTQQEDSAVYLCASSSPQGTANEQYFGPGTRLTVT.

This clonotype has just a few counts. This chain links TRBV27 with TRBJ2-1; D uncertain. V was shortened by 5 bases and J by 7 bases, with 12 bases between the two germline ends. Germline-derived CDR1 and CDR2 are MNHEY and SMNVEV (reference sequence). The CDR3 extends over 13 amino acids. CDR3 in DNA: TGTGCCAGCAGTCCCCCCAGGTGGAATGAGCAGTTCTTC. It encodes CASSPPRWNEQFF.

The sample holds many counts of this clonotype. The chain employs TRBV25-1 and TRBJ2-6, with D possibly called TRBD1 or TRBD2 (5 bases each). V was shortened by 4 bases and J by 3 bases, with 10 bases between the two germline ends. This CDR3 spans 15 amino acids. Germline assignment: CDR1 MGHDK and CDR2 SYGVNS. In DNA, the CDR3 is TGTGCCAGCAGTGGAGGGGCTGGTGGGGCCAACGTCCTGACTTTC. Translation gives CASSGGAGGANVLTF.

This clonotype was detected ten times or more. The V gene is TRBV20-1, the J gene TRBJ2-1; D ambiguous. Germline lookup yields CDR1 DFQATT and CDR2 SNEGSKA (reference sequence). CDR3 length: 12 residues. V gave up 3 bases and J gave up 8 bases, with 11 bases separating them. CDR3 sequence reads: CSASNQAYEQFF. The CDR3 DNA follows: TGCAGTGCTAGCAACCAGGCCTATGAGCAGTTCTTC.

The rearrangement joins TRBV7-9 to TRBJ1-1; no reliable D call. V was clipped by 0 bases and J by 0 bases, with 5 bases between them. The CDR3 length is 14 residues. CDR1 SEHNR and CDR2 FQNEAQ come from the germline V gene (reference sequence). CDR3 DNA sequence: TGTGCCAGCAGCTTAGCAGGGTTGAACACTGAAGCTTTCTTT. It codes for CASSLAGLNTEAFF.

This chain joins TRBV29-1 and TRBJ2-4, with unresolved D. The CDR3 totals 13 residues. Germline V lookup: CDR1 SQVTM, CDR2 ANQGSEA. The V and J ends lost 5 bases and 0 bases respectively, with 8 bases between them. Written as DNA, the CDR3 is TGCAGCGTTCTGGGTGGAGCCAAAAACATTCAGTACTTC. It is translated as CSVLGGAKNIQYF. The full variable domain, completed using reference TRBV29-1 and TRBJ2-4, is SAVISQKPSRDICQRGTSLTIQCQVDSQVTMMFWYRQQPGQSLTLIATANQGSEATYESGFVIDKFPISRPNLTFSTLTVSNMSPEDSSIYLCSVLGGAKNIQYFGAGTRLSVL.

This clonotype has more than one count but fewer than ten. The chain recombines TRBV5-1 with TRBJ2-5; D is uncertain. Germline V lookup: CDR1 SGHRS, CDR2 YFSETQ. CDR3 size: 13 residues. V lost 2 bases, J lost 1 base, and 6 bases lay in between. The CDR3 region is CASSLTTQETQYF. CDR3 in DNA: TGCGCCAGCAGCTTAACTACCCAAGAGACCCAGTACTTC.